Listed below are T cell receptor beta chains from one sample, sequenced in a study of T cells in Graves' hyperthyroidism and ophthalmopathy. TCRdb fed the multiplex PCR reads into MiXCR, producing one record per CDR3 protein. Of hundreds of thousands of distinct CDR3 sequences in the sample, less than 15% are singletons; the top ten hold about a tenth. Material for sequencing was blood. Source of these receptors: a woman aged 18-29 years with Graves' hyperthyroidism. CDR3s include the opening cysteine and the closing phenylalanine or tryptophan. Each record gives: clone size, J gene, V gene, D gene, CDR3 protein, CDR3 DNA. The D gene is left open where the match is weak. Clone size, where shown, is once, few, many, or a class for clones that have expanded.

size: few
J: TRBJ2-1
V: TRBV28
D: .
CDR3: CASSSAGAKGSLGNEQFF
DNA: TGTGCCAGCAGTTCGGCCGGTGCCAAGGGGTCCCTCGGCAATGAGCAGTTCTTC

size: .
J: TRBJ1-3
V: TRBV7-3
D: .
CDR3: CASSSSHNPDNSGNTIYF
DNA: TGTGCCAGCAGCTCCTCCCACAATCCAGACAACTCTGGAAACACCATATATTTT

size: many
J: TRBJ2-1
V: TRBV20-1
D: .
CDR3: CSARVWGNNEQFF
DNA: TGCAGTGCTAGAGTCTGGGGGAACAATGAGCAGTTCTTC

size: many
J: TRBJ2-2
V: TRBV6-6
D: .
CDR3: CASSYSLQSAGHTGELFF
DNA: TGTGCCAGCAGTTACTCGCTACAGTCAGCGGGCCACACCGGGGAGCTGTTTTTT

size: .
J: TRBJ1-5
V: TRBV15
D: .
CDR3: CATSISSFSNQPQHF
DNA: TGTGCCACCAGCATCAGCTCCTTCAGCAATCAGCCCCAGCATTTT

size: many
J: TRBJ1-4
V: TRBV30
D: .
CDR3: CAWTTPDEKLFF
DNA: TGTGCCTGGACAACGCCAGATGAAAAACTGTTTTTT

size: .
J: TRBJ2-7
V: TRBV10-2
D: TRBD1
CDR3: CASSTGQVNEQYF
DNA: TGCGCCAGCAGTACCGGACAGGTGAACGAGCAGTACTTC

size: .
J: TRBJ1-1
V: TRBV20-1
D: .
CDR3: CSANPGPEAFF
DNA: TGCAGTGCTAATCCTGGGCCTGAAGCTTTCTTT

size: many
J: TRBJ1-1
V: TRBV7-9
D: .
CDR3: CASSPQRRATEAFF
DNA: TGTGCCAGCAGCCCCCAGAGGAGGGCCACTGAAGCTTTCTTT

size: many
J: TRBJ2-7
V: TRBV28
D: TRBD2
CDR3: CASSSTRGSPSYEQYF
DNA: TGTGCCAGCAGTAGCACGCGGGGGAGCCCCTCCTACGAGCAGTACTTC

size: .
J: TRBJ1-2
V: TRBV28
D: .
CDR3: CASSLGQGHGYTF
DNA: TGTGCCAGCAGTTTAGGGCAGGGGCATGGCTACACCTTC

size: many
J: TRBJ2-2
V: TRBV7-9
D: .
CDR3: CASSLAPSGNTGELFF
DNA: TGTGCCAGCAGCTTAGCGCCGAGCGGGAACACCGGGGAGCTGTTTTTT

size: many
J: TRBJ2-1
V: TRBV18
D: .
CDR3: CASSPRTGFGNEQFF
DNA: TGTGCCAGCTCACCACGCACAGGGTTCGGGAATGAGCAGTTCTTC

size: many
J: TRBJ2-1
V: TRBV11-2
D: TRBD2
CDR3: CASSSPGLADKYNEQFF
DNA: TGTGCCAGCAGCTCACCCGGACTAGCGGACAAGTACAATGAGCAGTTCTTC

size: few
J: TRBJ1-1
V: TRBV5-1
D: .
CDR3: CASSSDRSGLGNTEAFF
DNA: TGCGCCAGCAGCTCTGACAGGAGCGGGCTTGGCAACACTGAAGCTTTCTTT

size: .
J: TRBJ2-1
V: TRBV10-3
D: TRBD2
CDR3: CAIRTEEPGTSGGSSYNEQFF
DNA: TGTGCCATCCGCACTGAGGAGCCCGGGACTAGCGGAGGAAGCTCCTACAATGAGCAGTTCTTC

size: many
J: TRBJ2-2
V: TRBV11-2
D: .
CDR3: CASSHVAGGSGELFF
DNA: TGTGCCAGCAGTCACGTGGCAGGCGGATCCGGGGAGCTGTTTTTT

size: many
J: TRBJ2-3
V: TRBV11-3
D: .
CDR3: CASSYLGSPDTQYF
DNA: TGTGCCAGCAGCTACCTCGGGAGCCCGGATACGCAGTATTTT

size: .
J: TRBJ2-7
V: TRBV28
D: .
CDR3: CASSTGGPDSYEQYF
DNA: TGTGCCAGCAGTACTGGGGGGCCCGACTCCTACGAGCAGTACTTC

size: many
J: TRBJ1-5
V: TRBV6-2/TRBV6-3
D: .
CDR3: CASSTRGNQPQHF
DNA: TGTGCCAGCAGTACCAGGGGCAATCAGCCCCAGCATTTT

size: many
J: TRBJ1-6
V: TRBV6-6
D: .
CDR3: CASSYTRWTDGGSPLHF
DNA: TGTGCCAGCAGTTACACCCGCTGGACAGACGGAGGTTCACCCCTCCACTTT

size: many
J: TRBJ2-7
V: TRBV2
D: .
CDR3: CASSGTPRPYEQYF
DNA: TGTGCCAGCAGCGGGACACCCCGTCCCTACGAGCAGTACTTC

size: many
J: TRBJ1-2
V: TRBV30
D: .
CDR3: CAWTLLGGYGYTF
DNA: TGTGCCTGGACCCTCCTAGGGGGCTATGGCTACACCTTC

size: many
J: TRBJ2-1
V: TRBV2
D: .
CDR3: CASRIGTGPYYEQFF
DNA: TGTGCCAGCAGAATCGGGACGGGTCCCTACTATGAGCAGTTCTTC

size: many
J: TRBJ2-2
V: TRBV20-1
D: .
CDR3: CSAPLIRETGELFF
DNA: TGCAGTGCGCCGCTGATCAGGGAAACCGGGGAGCTGTTTTTT

size: few
J: TRBJ2-1
V: TRBV4-2
D: TRBD2
CDR3: CASSQVFRGRSGNEQFF
DNA: TGTGCCAGCAGCCAAGTGTTTCGCGGGAGGTCGGGCAATGAGCAGTTCTTC

size: many
J: TRBJ1-3
V: TRBV30
D: .
CDR3: CAWSVMGENTIYF
DNA: TGTGCCTGGAGTGTAATGGGGGAAAACACCATATATTTT

size: few
J: TRBJ2-2
V: TRBV6-1
D: .
CDR3: CASRDGSSGELFF
DNA: TGTGCCAGCAGAGACGGGAGTTCCGGGGAGCTGTTTTTT

size: .
J: TRBJ2-1
V: TRBV7-7
D: .
CDR3: CASSLGPAAQAGEQFF
DNA: TGTGCTAGCAGCTTAGGGCCGGCGGCTCAGGCTGGTGAGCAGTTCTTC

size: many
J: TRBJ2-3
V: TRBV5-5
D: TRBD2
CDR3: CASSFMAGGNTDTQYF
DNA: TGTGCCAGCAGCTTCATGGCGGGAGGGAACACAGATACGCAGTATTTT

size: few
J: TRBJ2-1
V: TRBV7-2
D: .
CDR3: CASSLVLHSYNGQFF
DNA: TGTGCCAGCAGCTTAGTTCTTCACTCCTACAATGGGCAGTTCTTC

size: .
J: TRBJ2-5
V: TRBV9
D: .
CDR3: CASSVDILGEETQYF
DNA: TGTGCCAGCAGCGTAGACATATTGGGTGAGGAGACCCAGTACTTC

size: .
J: TRBJ2-3
V: TRBV6-4
D: .
CDR3: CASSSEAGRTDTQYF
DNA: TGTGCCAGCAGCTCGGAAGCAGGTCGAACAGATACGCAGTATTTT

size: few
J: TRBJ1-1
V: TRBV9
D: TRBD1
CDR3: CASSAGTAYTEAFF
DNA: TGTGCCAGCAGCGCCGGGACAGCTTACACTGAAGCTTTCTTT

size: .
J: TRBJ2-7
V: TRBV13
D: TRBD1
CDR3: CASSPTTGEYYEQYF
DNA: TGTGCCAGCAGCCCAACGACAGGGGAATACTACGAGCAGTACTTC

size: .
J: TRBJ1-4
V: TRBV27
D: .
CDR3: CASSLWGISGLVTTNEKLFF
DNA: TGTGCCAGCAGTTTATGGGGCATCTCGGGACTCGTTACAACTAATGAAAAACTGTTTTTT

size: many
J: TRBJ1-1
V: TRBV11-2
D: TRBD1
CDR3: CASSTPRGRYTEAFF
DNA: TGTGCCAGCAGCACCCCCAGGGGGCGGTACACTGAAGCTTTCTTT

size: .
J: TRBJ2-7
V: TRBV7-6
D: .
CDR3: CASSSLASGPYEQYF
DNA: TGTGCCAGCAGCTCTCTGGCCAGCGGGCCTTACGAGCAGTACTTC

size: .
J: TRBJ1-6
V: TRBV27
D: TRBD1
CDR3: CASSFSPGQGSYSPLHF
DNA: TGTGCCAGCAGTTTTTCACCGGGACAGGGGAGTTATTCACCCCTCCACTTT

size: .
J: TRBJ1-1
V: TRBV13
D: TRBD1
CDR3: CASKEGQMNTEAFF
DNA: TGTGCCAGCAAAGAGGGACAGATGAACACTGAAGCTTTCTTT

size: few
J: TRBJ2-3
V: TRBV5-6
D: TRBD2
CDR3: CASSPTGTGGRTDTQYF
DNA: TGTGCCAGCAGCCCAACGGGAACGGGAGGACGCACAGATACGCAGTATTTT

size: many
J: TRBJ1-1
V: TRBV3-1
D: .
CDR3: CASSQDPGQPEAFF
DNA: TGTGCCAGCAGCCAAGATCCCGGACAGCCTGAAGCTTTCTTT

size: .
J: TRBJ2-7
V: TRBV10-3
D: .
CDR3: CAISKQGQDAYEQYF
DNA: TGTGCCATCAGTAAACAGGGCCAAGATGCCTACGAGCAGTACTTC

size: many
J: TRBJ2-5
V: TRBV13
D: .
CDR3: CASSRLVQGTQYF
DNA: TGTGCCAGCAGCCGACTTGTTCAAGGAACCCAGTACTTC

size: few
J: TRBJ2-6
V: TRBV7-3
D: TRBD1
CDR3: CASSMGQVDSGANVLTF
DNA: TGTGCCAGCAGCATGGGACAGGTTGATTCTGGGGCCAACGTCCTGACTTTC

size: few
J: TRBJ2-7
V: TRBV2
D: .
CDR3: CASSVLGTYEQYF
DNA: TGTGCCAGCAGTGTACTAGGGACCTACGAGCAGTACTTC

size: few
J: TRBJ2-7
V: TRBV11-2
D: TRBD1
CDR3: CASSSVRGRGPSYEQYF
DNA: TGTGCCAGCAGTTCCGTACGCGGCAGGGGGCCCTCCTACGAGCAGTACTTC

size: .
J: TRBJ2-1
V: TRBV18
D: TRBD2
CDR3: CASSPPSGGGGNEQFF
DNA: TGTGCCAGCTCACCACCCTCGGGAGGCGGGGGGAATGAGCAGTTCTTC

size: many
J: TRBJ1-3
V: TRBV20-1
D: .
CDR3: CSARLPGSRAGNTIYF
DNA: TGCAGTGCTCGCCTTCCCGGGAGCCGGGCCGGAAACACCATATATTTT

size: many
J: TRBJ2-5
V: TRBV7-6
D: .
CDR3: CASSPEGARGIETQYF
DNA: TGTGCCAGCAGCCCCGAGGGAGCCCGAGGTATAGAGACCCAGTACTTC